This T cell receptor beta chain stems from a study of CD8 T cells in ankylosing spondylitis. This clonotype showed up just a few times. TCRdb itself ran the 5' RACE reads through MiXCR, one entry per CDR3 protein. Counted here are around 280,000 distinct CDR3 sequences, 15% to 20% occurring once; the ten biggest clones make up about 8%. Per the germline V gene, CDR1 is MNHNS and CDR2 is SASEGT. This CDR3 has 16 amino acids. The ends lost 6 bases at V and 4 bases at J; junction bases unmatched: 12. Sequencing used blood, either unsorted or a sorted T cell fraction (not recorded which). V gene TRBV6-1 combines with J gene TRBJ1-2; TRBD1 matches at 9 bases. This TCR was recovered from a male donor with ankylosing spondylitis or in good health (not recorded which). This chain's CDR3 is CASRHGQGRSGYGYTF. CDR3 DNA sequence: TGTGCCAGCAGGCATGGACAGGGGCGCTCGGGCTATGGCTACACCTTC.